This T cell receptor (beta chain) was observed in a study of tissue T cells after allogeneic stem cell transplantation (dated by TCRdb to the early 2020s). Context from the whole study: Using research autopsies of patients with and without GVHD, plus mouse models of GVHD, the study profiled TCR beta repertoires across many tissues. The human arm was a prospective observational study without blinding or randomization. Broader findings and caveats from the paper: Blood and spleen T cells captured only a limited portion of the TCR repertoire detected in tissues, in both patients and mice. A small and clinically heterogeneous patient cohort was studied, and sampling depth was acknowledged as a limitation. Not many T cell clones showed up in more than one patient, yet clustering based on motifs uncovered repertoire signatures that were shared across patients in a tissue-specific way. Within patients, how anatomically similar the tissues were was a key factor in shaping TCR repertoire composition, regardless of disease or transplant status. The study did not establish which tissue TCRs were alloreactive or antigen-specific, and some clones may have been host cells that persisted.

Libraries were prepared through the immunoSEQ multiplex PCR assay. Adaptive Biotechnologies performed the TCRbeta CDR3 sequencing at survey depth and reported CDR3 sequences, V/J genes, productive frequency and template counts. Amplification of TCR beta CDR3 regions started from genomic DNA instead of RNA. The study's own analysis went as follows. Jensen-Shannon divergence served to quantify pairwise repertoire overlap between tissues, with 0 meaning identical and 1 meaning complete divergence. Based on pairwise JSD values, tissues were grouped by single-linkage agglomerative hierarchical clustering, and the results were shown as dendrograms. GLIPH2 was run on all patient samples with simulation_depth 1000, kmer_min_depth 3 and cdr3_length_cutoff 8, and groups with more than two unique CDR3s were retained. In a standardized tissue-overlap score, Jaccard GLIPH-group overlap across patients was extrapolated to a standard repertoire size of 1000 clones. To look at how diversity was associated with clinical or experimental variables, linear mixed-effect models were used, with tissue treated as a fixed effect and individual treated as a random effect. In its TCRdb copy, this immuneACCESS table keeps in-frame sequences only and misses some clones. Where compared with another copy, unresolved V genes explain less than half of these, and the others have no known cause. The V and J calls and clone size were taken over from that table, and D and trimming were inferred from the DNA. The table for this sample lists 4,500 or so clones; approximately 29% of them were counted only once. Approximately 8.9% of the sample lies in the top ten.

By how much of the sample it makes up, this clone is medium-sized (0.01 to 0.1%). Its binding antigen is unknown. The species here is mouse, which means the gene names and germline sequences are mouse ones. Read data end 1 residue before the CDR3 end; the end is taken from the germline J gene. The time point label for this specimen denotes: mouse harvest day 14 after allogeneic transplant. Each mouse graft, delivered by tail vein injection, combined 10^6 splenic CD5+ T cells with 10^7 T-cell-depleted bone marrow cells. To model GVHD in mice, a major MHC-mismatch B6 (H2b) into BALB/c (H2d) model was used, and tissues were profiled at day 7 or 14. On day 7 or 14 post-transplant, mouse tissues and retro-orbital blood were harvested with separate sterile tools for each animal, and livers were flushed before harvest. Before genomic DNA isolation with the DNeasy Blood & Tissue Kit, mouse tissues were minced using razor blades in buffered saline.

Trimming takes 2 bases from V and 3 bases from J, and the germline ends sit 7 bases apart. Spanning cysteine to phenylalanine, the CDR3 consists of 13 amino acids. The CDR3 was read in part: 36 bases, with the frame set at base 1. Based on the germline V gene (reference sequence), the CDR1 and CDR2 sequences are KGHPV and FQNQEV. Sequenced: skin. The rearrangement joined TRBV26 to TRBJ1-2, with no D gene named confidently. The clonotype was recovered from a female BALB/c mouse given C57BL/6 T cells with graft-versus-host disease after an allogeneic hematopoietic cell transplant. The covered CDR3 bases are TGTGCCAGCAGTCTGGCGGGAGACTCCGACTACACC. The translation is CASSLAGDSDYT. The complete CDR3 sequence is CASSLAGDSDYTF.